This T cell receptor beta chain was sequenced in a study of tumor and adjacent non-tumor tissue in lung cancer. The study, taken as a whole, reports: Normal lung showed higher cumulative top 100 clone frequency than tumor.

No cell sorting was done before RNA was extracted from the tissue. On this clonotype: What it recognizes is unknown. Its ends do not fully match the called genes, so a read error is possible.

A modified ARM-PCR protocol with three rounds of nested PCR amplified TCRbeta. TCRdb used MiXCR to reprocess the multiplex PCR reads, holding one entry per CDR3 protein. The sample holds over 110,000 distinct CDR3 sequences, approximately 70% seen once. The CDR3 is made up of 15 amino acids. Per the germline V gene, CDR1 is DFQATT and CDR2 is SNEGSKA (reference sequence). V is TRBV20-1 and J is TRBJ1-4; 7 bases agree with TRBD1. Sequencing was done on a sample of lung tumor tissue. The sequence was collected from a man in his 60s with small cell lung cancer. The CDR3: CSARGGTEVNEKLVF. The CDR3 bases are TGCAGTGCTAGAGGGGGGACAGAAGTTAATGAGAAACTGGTTTTT.